The rows below give T cell receptor beta chains drawn from one sample of a study of blood T cell repertoires in COVID-19. Sequencing was performed with immunoSEQ multiplex PCR; in TCRdb, only in-frame clones are kept and a portion is missing. The table shows about 97,000 clones, with about 91% occurring only once. Input material: peripheral blood. These receptors all stem from a young man with acute or convalescent COVID-19. The CDR3 runs from the conserved cysteine through the conserved F or W. D genes are given only for firm matches. Size is stated for part of the rows, as once, few or many counts, or as a class when the clone is expanded.

J gene: TRBJ2-3; V gene: TRBV5-1; clone size: once; D gene: TRBD2; CDR3 DNA: TGCGCCAGCAGCTTAGGACTAGCGGACACAGATACGCAGTATTTT; CDR3 protein: CASSLGLADTDTQYF
J gene: TRBJ2-3; V gene: TRBV2; clone size: .; D gene: .; CDR3 DNA: TGTGCCAACGCCTTAGCGGTCTCGATCACAGATACGCAGTATTTT; CDR3 protein: CANALAVSITDTQYF
J gene: TRBJ2-3; V gene: TRBV14; clone size: .; D gene: TRBD2; CDR3 DNA: TGTGCCAGCAGCCAAGATTTAGGGCTAGCGGCGCAGTATTTT; CDR3 protein: CASSQDLGLAAQYF
J gene: TRBJ1-4; V gene: TRBV18; clone size: .; D gene: .; CDR3 DNA: TGTGCCAGCTCACCAGGGGGCGGATCAACTAATGAAAAACTGTTTTTT; CDR3 protein: CASSPGGGSTNEKLFF
J gene: TRBJ1-5; V gene: TRBV4-1; clone size: .; D gene: .; CDR3 DNA: TGCGCCAGCAGACCCCAGACAGTTAGCAATCAGCCCCAGCATTTT; CDR3 protein: CASRPQTVSNQPQHF
J gene: TRBJ1-1; V gene: TRBV5-1; clone size: .; D gene: .; CDR3 DNA: TGCGCCAGCAGCCTAAGCGGTGTGAACACTGAAGCTTTCTTT; CDR3 protein: CASSLSGVNTEAFF
J gene: TRBJ2-1; V gene: TRBV5-1; clone size: .; D gene: TRBD2; CDR3 DNA: TGCGCCAGCAGCTTGGGTGTAGCGGGAGGGCCCAATGAGCAGTTCTTC; CDR3 protein: CASSLGVAGGPNEQFF
J gene: TRBJ2-5; V gene: TRBV7-9; clone size: .; D gene: TRBD1; CDR3 DNA: TGTGCCAGCAGCTTCAGAACAGGGGCCCCCTCCGATGAGACCCAGTACTTC; CDR3 protein: CASSFRTGAPSDETQYF
J gene: TRBJ2-1; V gene: TRBV14; clone size: .; D gene: TRBD2; CDR3 DNA: TGTGCCAGCAGCCAAGATGGATGGATAGCGGGAGGGTTTGGGAATGAGCAGTTCTTC; CDR3 protein: CASSQDGWIAGGFGNEQFF
J gene: TRBJ1-2; V gene: TRBV12-3/TRBV12-4; clone size: .; D gene: .; CDR3 DNA: TGTGCCAGCAGGGTAGACACCAACAATGGCTACACCTTC; CDR3 protein: CASRVDTNNGYTF
J gene: TRBJ2-7; V gene: TRBV9; clone size: .; D gene: TRBD1; CDR3 DNA: TGTGCCAGCAGCGTAGTGAAAGAGGAGACAGGGTGTTTCCACGAGCAGTACTTC; CDR3 protein: CASSVVKEETGCFHEQYF
J gene: TRBJ2-7; V gene: TRBV6-5; clone size: .; D gene: TRBD1; CDR3 DNA: TGTGCCAGCAGAAGCCTTCGACAGGGGAACGAGCAGTACTTC; CDR3 protein: CASRSLRQGNEQYF
J gene: TRBJ2-1; V gene: TRBV18; clone size: .; D gene: TRBD2; CDR3 DNA: TGTGCCAGCTCACCGCTAGCGGGCCTCTACAATGAGCAGTTCTTC; CDR3 protein: CASSPLAGLYNEQFF
J gene: TRBJ2-1; V gene: TRBV27; clone size: .; D gene: .; CDR3 DNA: TGTGCCAGCAGTCTCAGGGGTCGGCAGCAGTTCTTC; CDR3 protein: CASSLRGRQQFF
J gene: TRBJ1-5; V gene: TRBV24-1; clone size: .; D gene: .; CDR3 DNA: TGTGCCACCAGTGATAAAAGAGAGACGGGTCCGCGCAATCAGCCCCAGCATTTT; CDR3 protein: CATSDKRETGPRNQPQHF
J gene: TRBJ1-5; V gene: TRBV19; clone size: .; D gene: .; CDR3 DNA: TGTGCCAGTAGTATGGGCCTCGGTAGCAATCAGCCCCAGCATTTT; CDR3 protein: CASSMGLGSNQPQHF
J gene: TRBJ1-1; V gene: TRBV3-1/TRBV3-2; clone size: .; D gene: .; CDR3 DNA: TGTGCCAGCAGCCAAGTAGGCGACAGTAATGAAGCTTTCTTT; CDR3 protein: CASSQVGDSNEAFF
J gene: TRBJ1-1; V gene: TRBV14; clone size: .; D gene: .; CDR3 DNA: TGTGCCAGCAGCCCCTCACATTTATGGAGCACTGAAGCTTTCTTT; CDR3 protein: CASSPSHLWSTEAFF
J gene: TRBJ2-3; V gene: TRBV24-1; clone size: once; D gene: .; CDR3 DNA: TGTGCCACCAGTGATTTTAAAACGGGAGTGACAGATACGCAGTATTTT; CDR3 protein: CATSDFKTGVTDTQYF
J gene: TRBJ2-5; V gene: TRBV27; clone size: .; D gene: .; CDR3 DNA: TGTGCCAGCTCCCAGGGAGGGACCCAGTACTTC; CDR3 protein: CASSQGGTQYF
J gene: TRBJ1-1; V gene: TRBV3-1/TRBV3-2; clone size: .; D gene: TRBD1; CDR3 DNA: TGTGCCAGCAGCCAAATGAGCACAGGGGGCACTGAAGCTTTCTTT; CDR3 protein: CASSQMSTGGTEAFF
J gene: TRBJ2-3; V gene: TRBV24-1; clone size: .; D gene: .; CDR3 DNA: TGTGCCACCAGTGATTTGGTAACAGGGACAGATACGCAGTATTTT; CDR3 protein: CATSDLVTGTDTQYF
J gene: TRBJ1-2; V gene: TRBV27; clone size: .; D gene: .; CDR3 DNA: TGTGCCAGCGGCCCCGGGACAAGTCTTTTCTATGGCTACACCTTC; CDR3 protein: CASGPGTSLFYGYTF
J gene: TRBJ2-1; V gene: TRBV15; clone size: .; D gene: TRBD2; CDR3 DNA: TGTGCCACCAGCAGGAAACTAGCGGGGAGCTCCTACAATGAGCAGTTCTTC; CDR3 protein: CATSRKLAGSSYNEQFF
J gene: TRBJ2-1; V gene: TRBV30; clone size: once; D gene: .; CDR3 DNA: TGTGCCTGGAGGGGAGCTTACGATGAGCAGTTCTTC; CDR3 protein: CAWRGAYDEQFF
J gene: TRBJ2-6; V gene: TRBV9; clone size: once; D gene: .; CDR3 DNA: TGTGCCAGCAGCGTAGGGGGCAGGGCCAACTCTGGGGCCAACGTCCTGACTTTC; CDR3 protein: CASSVGGRANSGANVLTF
J gene: TRBJ1-1; V gene: TRBV4-2; clone size: .; D gene: .; CDR3 DNA: TGTGCCAGCAGCCAAGGGACTTTGAACACTGAAGCTTTCTTT; CDR3 protein: CASSQGTLNTEAFF
J gene: TRBJ2-1; V gene: TRBV10-1; clone size: .; D gene: .; CDR3 DNA: TGCGCCAGATACAGGGACACCTACAATGAGCAGTTCTTC; CDR3 protein: CARYRDTYNEQFF
J gene: TRBJ1-2; V gene: TRBV6-5; clone size: .; D gene: .; CDR3 DNA: TGTGCCAGCAGTTCGGGACTTCACCATGGCTACACCTTC; CDR3 protein: CASSSGLHHGYTF
J gene: TRBJ2-3; V gene: TRBV2; clone size: .; D gene: .; CDR3 DNA: TGTGCCTCTTTAGCGTCAAATACAGATACGCAGTATTTT; CDR3 protein: CASLASNTDTQYF
J gene: TRBJ1-1; V gene: TRBV3-1/TRBV3-2; clone size: once; D gene: .; CDR3 DNA: TGTGCCAGCAGCCACTTCTGGGGGCCTGAAGTGGAAGCTTTCTTT; CDR3 protein: CASSHFWGPEVEAFF
J gene: TRBJ1-1; V gene: TRBV3-1/TRBV3-2; clone size: .; D gene: TRBD1; CDR3 DNA: TGTGCCAGCAGCCAAGAGTGGGACAGGGGGAGGGTGAACACTGAAGCTTTCTTT; CDR3 protein: CASSQEWDRGRVNTEAFF
J gene: TRBJ1-4; V gene: TRBV4-2; clone size: .; D gene: .; CDR3 DNA: TGTGCCAGCAGCCAAGCCGCTCAAGGGGTAGGGAACGAAAAACTGTTTTTT; CDR3 protein: CASSQAAQGVGNEKLFF
J gene: TRBJ1-3; V gene: TRBV7-8; clone size: .; D gene: TRBD1; CDR3 DNA: TGTGCCAGCAGCTTCGGGACAGTTGTTTCTGGAAACACCATATATTTT; CDR3 protein: CASSFGTVVSGNTIYF
J gene: TRBJ1-4; V gene: TRBV11-3; clone size: .; D gene: TRBD1; CDR3 DNA: TGTGCCAGCTCGGACAGGGGTGAAAAACTGTTTTTT; CDR3 protein: CASSDRGEKLFF
J gene: TRBJ1-2; V gene: TRBV5-1; clone size: once; D gene: .; CDR3 DNA: TGCGCCAGCAGCCCACCCTCGGGGAACTATGGCTACACCTTC; CDR3 protein: CASSPPSGNYGYTF
J gene: TRBJ2-3; V gene: TRBV4-2; clone size: .; D gene: TRBD2; CDR3 DNA: TGTGCCAGCAGCCAAGGGAGGCTAGCGGGGACTTCAGATACGCAGTATTTT; CDR3 protein: CASSQGRLAGTSDTQYF
J gene: TRBJ1-5; V gene: TRBV6-5; clone size: .; D gene: .; CDR3 DNA: TGTGCCAGCACCGGCGGGGTAGATCAGCCCCAGCATTTT; CDR3 protein: CASTGGVDQPQHF
J gene: TRBJ1-6; V gene: TRBV2; clone size: .; D gene: TRBD1; CDR3 DNA: TGTGCCACCCAAGGACAGGGGGACCATAATTCACCCCTCCACTTT; CDR3 protein: CATQGQGDHNSPLHF
J gene: TRBJ1-6; V gene: TRBV27; clone size: .; D gene: TRBD1; CDR3 DNA: TGTGCCAGCAGTTTATCCCGACAGGGATTATCAGATTCACCCCTCCACTTT; CDR3 protein: CASSLSRQGLSDSPLHF
J gene: TRBJ2-1; V gene: TRBV4-1; clone size: .; D gene: TRBD1; CDR3 DNA: TGCGCCAGCAGCCTACAGGGGGAGCGTGGCCACAATGAGCAGTTCTTC; CDR3 protein: CASSLQGERGHNEQFF
J gene: TRBJ1-5; V gene: TRBV2; clone size: .; D gene: .; CDR3 DNA: TGTGCCAGCAGTGAGACAGGAGGGGGGGATCAGCCCCAGCATTTT; CDR3 protein: CASSETGGGDQPQHF
J gene: TRBJ2-1; V gene: TRBV18; clone size: once; D gene: .; CDR3 DNA: TGTGCCAGCTCACCAACTAGAGACAATGAGCAGTTCTTC; CDR3 protein: CASSPTRDNEQFF
J gene: TRBJ2-5; V gene: TRBV19; clone size: .; D gene: .; CDR3 DNA: TGTGCCAGTAGTATCGGGGTGTACCAAGAGACCCAGTACTTC; CDR3 protein: CASSIGVYQETQYF
J gene: TRBJ2-2; V gene: TRBV5-4; clone size: .; D gene: TRBD2; CDR3 DNA: TGTGCCAGCAGCCCCAGCGGGAGGGCCGGCACCGGGGAGCTGTTTTTT; CDR3 protein: CASSPSGRAGTGELFF
J gene: TRBJ2-3; V gene: TRBV15; clone size: .; D gene: .; CDR3 DNA: TGTGCCACCAGTCAGAGGCTGAGCACAGATACGCAGTATTTT; CDR3 protein: CATSQRLSTDTQYF
J gene: TRBJ1-1; V gene: TRBV2; clone size: .; D gene: TRBD1; CDR3 DNA: TGTGCCAGCAGTGCCGACAGGGGCGAGACTGAAGCTTTCTTT; CDR3 protein: CASSADRGETEAFF
J gene: TRBJ2-3; V gene: TRBV29-1; clone size: .; D gene: .; CDR3 DNA: TGCAGTGCTCGGACAGGGACTAATGAGGCAGATACGCAGTATTTT; CDR3 protein: CSARTGTNEADTQYF
J gene: TRBJ2-3; V gene: TRBV7-2; clone size: .; D gene: .; CDR3 DNA: TGTGCCAGCAGCTTCTATGCCCTAGGGGCAGAGACAGATACGCAGTATTTT; CDR3 protein: CASSFYALGAETDTQYF
J gene: TRBJ2-4; V gene: TRBV10-2; clone size: .; D gene: TRBD2; CDR3 DNA: TGCGCCAGCAGTGAGTGGCTAGCGGGGGGGCCCTCGAACATTCAGTACTTC; CDR3 protein: CASSEWLAGGPSNIQYF